This TCR beta chain was sequenced for a study of OX40 agonist ivuxolimab in advanced cancers. For context, the study as a whole: Ivuxolimab, which targeted the costimulatory receptor OX40 (CD134), was an agonistic, fully human IgG2 monoclonal antibody. Intravenous ivuxolimab was administered to patients every 2 weeks at six dose levels: 0.01, 0.1, 0.3, 1.5, 3 and 10 mg/kg. Of the roughly 53 patients in dose escalation, some 20 had hepatocellular carcinoma, roughly 15 had melanoma, 9 had renal cell carcinoma and 9 had head and neck cancer. In the dose-escalation cohort, 82.7% of patients were male, and the mean age was approximately 60 years, with a range of roughly 20 to 85. Prior anti-PD-1, anti-PD-L1 or anti-CTLA-4 therapy was permitted, and 35% to 40% of dose-escalation patients had received checkpoint inhibitors. Three dose-escalation patients achieved partial responses, one with hepatocellular carcinoma and two with cutaneous melanoma. Peripheral TCRbeta sequencing was intended to test whether TCR sequence diversity was altered and clonal T-cell expansion was caused by ivuxolimab. The paper describes the monotherapy dose-escalation part (N = 52 patients) of the phase I trial of ivuxolimab.

The germline V gene (reference sequence) supplies CDR1 MNHEY and CDR2 SMNVEV. Clipping removes 7 bases from V and 4 bases from J, with 3 as the unmatched junction base count. The CDR3 has 12 amino acids, counting the end cysteine and phenylalanine. Just the 36-base CDR3 DNA is kept, in frame starting at base 1. Beyond this particular receptor, the publication reports: Clonal expansion of both CD4+ and CD8+ blood T cells was observed from baseline to week 6 at doses 0.1 to 3.0 mg/kg. Antigen specificity was not determined for the clonally expanded peripheral T cells. Partial responders in the 0.1-3.0 mg/kg groups had among the lowest normalized peripheral clonal expansion, especially among CD8+ T cells. Low levels of normalized T-cell clonal expansion were also seen in some patients who did not respond. After ivuxolimab, CD8+ T cells had more expanded clones than CD4+ T cells on average.

On this clone: Which antigen it targets is not known. No much larger clone exists at a distance of one base, and base qualities are not known.

Genomic DNA was extracted from sorted cells for sequencing of the TCRbeta CDR3 region. The immunoSEQ Assay was used to sequence the TCRbeta CDR3 regions. What TCRdb holds here is the immuneACCESS table cut down to in-frame rearrangements. Part of the clones is not present; checked against another copy, under half of the missing clones reflect an unresolved V gene, and the others are unexplained. The sample contains 71,000 or so clones, around 84% of them found a single time. The ten largest account for around 8.2% of the sample. The trial excluded patients who had a history of autoimmune disease or were on systemic immunosuppression. Peripheral blood for TCR sequencing was collected from all dose cohorts at baseline, on cycle 4 day 1, and on cycle 7 day 1. Samples were obtained from an open-label, multicenter, first-in-human phase I dose-escalation trial of ivuxolimab. Adults with locally advanced or metastatic melanoma, renal cell carcinoma, hepatocellular carcinoma or head and neck squamous cell carcinoma were enrolled in the trial. Before TCR sequencing, CD4+ and CD8+ T cells were separately sorted from peripheral blood.

The source of this sequence is an adult with an advanced solid tumor such as melanoma, head and neck, liver or kidney cancer. This specimen was CD4+ or CD8+ T cells sorted from blood, taken in a trial of the OX40 agonist ivuxolimab. Rearrangement joined TRBV27 to TRBJ1-1; the central 7 bases match TRBD1. The DNA sequence is given as TGTGCCAGCAAAGCAGGGGGCACTGAAGCTTTCTTT. Its translation reads: CASKAGGTEAFF.